The clone carrying this T cell receptor (beta chain) turned up a few times. The sample is drawn from a study of blood T cells in healthy people across ages. Germline values: CDR1 LGHNA, CDR2 YSLEER. The V and J ends lost 0 bases and 4 bases respectively, with 7 bases between them. The CDR3 extends over 14 amino acids. Collection of around 10 milliliters of peripheral blood was performed for each donor. Whenever a sample was processed, at least 7 million PBMCs were isolated. RNA extraction gave at least 5.5 micrograms of total RNA per sample. A second roughly 6 to 12 cycle PCR used barcoded and J-beta primers. Every sample produced at least 2.5 million CDR3-containing paired-end reads. TCRdb reprocessed the 5' RACE reads via MiXCR and lists one record per CDR3 protein. This repertoire shows approximately 1,000,000 distinct CDR3 sequences, under 40% found once; its top ten account for around 14%.

V gene TRBV4-3 combines with J gene TRBJ1-5, with no clear D. The sequenced sample was blood. This sequence was found in a man aged 18-30 years in good health. The CDR3, as DNA: TGCGCCAGCAGCCAAGAGCAGGAGAATCAGCCCCAGCATTTT. Translating gives CASSQEQENQPQHF.